This record covers a single TCR beta chain. This clone showed up just once. It lacks a known antigen. No qualities accompany the bases; no much larger clone lies one base away. The data originate from a study of T cell responses to AZD1222 COVID-19 vaccine (dated by TCRdb to the early 2020s). As for the study more broadly: TCR sequencing covered 230 or so trial participants: 200 to 220 given two doses of AZD1222 and 26 given two doses of MenACWY control vaccine. Trial participants were enrolled by age into subgroups of 18-55, 56-69 and 70-plus years, and roughly 150, 30 and 60 TCR-sequenced participants, respectively, were included in these subgroups.

The CDR3 regions of human TCRbeta chains were subjected to immunosequencing. The authors' pipeline ran thus. Repertoire TCRs were checked for matches against a reference library of SARS-CoV-2-specific TCRs that had been generated using the MIRA antigen-specificity platform. Breadth was defined as the fraction of unique TCRs that were SARS-CoV-2-associated, and depth was defined as the fraction of total T cells that were SARS-CoV-2-associated. Each spike-specific TCR was assigned to its reactive spike region and to a CD4 or CD8 class using the MIRA data. Log10-transformed breadth and depth values were compared by one-way ANOVA with Sidak's multiple comparisons tests. This is the immuneACCESS table as TCRdb keeps it, with only in-frame sequences that have V and J called. A part of the clones is gone; compared with another copy, unresolved V genes explain less than half, and the rest is unexplained. V and J calls and clone size follow that table, whereas D and trimming were derived from the DNA. Counted in this sample were roughly 150,000 clones; roughly nine tenths of them appeared once. The top ten clones comprise around 3.8% of the sample.

Study-level results and caveats: Spike-specific TCR breadth and depth rose significantly after two AZD1222 doses compared with day 0 and with MenACWY recipients. Because no day 14 peak-response samples were available, repertoires were characterized only after the peak T cell response. The vaccine-associated CD4 TCRs covered the entire spike protein, and the dominant responses fell in regions 160-218 and 743-854. The 56-69-year group was small, and its depth increase did not reach significance, likely because of low power. Participants were mostly white British, with more females than males. The authors suggested clonal diversity may have been underestimated. Conclusions about previously exposed vaccinees are limited, since just 6 or 7 AZD1222 recipients were seropositive for SARS-CoV-2 at baseline. Nearly half of unique spike-specific TCRs reportedly recognized epitopes outside regions mutated in the B.1.351 and B.1.1.7 variants.

What the time point label conveys for this sample: about 28 days (+/-7) after the second vaccine dose. Because spike-specific TCR depth and breadth did not differ between the two schedules, AZD1222 recipients who got a second dose at roughly 4 weeks were pooled with those who got a second dose at roughly 12 weeks. Vaccinee samples came from UK trials COV001 and COV002, including a single-blind randomized controlled phase 2/3 trial of AZD1222 (ChAdOx1 nCoV-19) in healthy adults. For TCRbeta chain sequencing, PBMC samples were collected from trial participants at day 0 and at day 28 after the second dose. Sequences KGHSH (CDR1) and LQKENI (CDR2) are obtained from the germline V gene. The CDR3 numbers 14 residues from cysteine through phenylalanine. The only DNA kept is the CDR3, 42 bases in frame from the first base. The V end loses 3 bases and the J end loses 6 bases, and a stretch of 14 bases separates them.

The clonotype was recovered from an adult who received the AZD1222 COVID-19 vaccine. The material sequenced was peripheral blood, taken 28 days after the second AZD1222 dose. Recombination linked TRBV18 to TRBJ1-2; the D gene lacks a confident call. The DNA sequence is TGTGCCAGCTCACCTCTCGATACAAGGCATGGCTACACCTTC. Its protein product is CASSPLDTRHGYTF.